One TCR beta chain is described in this entry. This table comes from immunoSEQ multiplex PCR, and its TCRdb copy is limited to in-frame clones, with some not included. This table holds roughly 700,000 clones, roughly nine tenths found once. These data belong to a study of Ad26.COV2.S vaccination and SARS-CoV-2 variants. CDR3 length equals 13 residues. Looked up from germline, CDR1 is DFQATT and CDR2 is SNEGSKA (reference sequence). V lost 3 bases, J lost 5 bases, and 13 bases lay in between. The treatment was: over 15 received Ad26.COV2.S at low or high dose, single or two shots; five or six received placebo; per-sample allocation not given. Vaccine and placebo recipients were sampled on day 63 after the first injection.

This material consisted of peripheral blood, taken in a trial of Ad26.COV2.S vaccine versus placebo. This chain connects TRBV20-1 to TRBJ2-5, with D unclear. This TCR derives from a person between 18 and 59 years old who received the Ad26.COV2.S COVID-19 vaccine or a placebo. CDR3 residues: CSASPDLQETQYF. Written as DNA, the CDR3 is TGCAGTGCTAGTCCGGACCTTCAGGAGACCCAGTACTTC.